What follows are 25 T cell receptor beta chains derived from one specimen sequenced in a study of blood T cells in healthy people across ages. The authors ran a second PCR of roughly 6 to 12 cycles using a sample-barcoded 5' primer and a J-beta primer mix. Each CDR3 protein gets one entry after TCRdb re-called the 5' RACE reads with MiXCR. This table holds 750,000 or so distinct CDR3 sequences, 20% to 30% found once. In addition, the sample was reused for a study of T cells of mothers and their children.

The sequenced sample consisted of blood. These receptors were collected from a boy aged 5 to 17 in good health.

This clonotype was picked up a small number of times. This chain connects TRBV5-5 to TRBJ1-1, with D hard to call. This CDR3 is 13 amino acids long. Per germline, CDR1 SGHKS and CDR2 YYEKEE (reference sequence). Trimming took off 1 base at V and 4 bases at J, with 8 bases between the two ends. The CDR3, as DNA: TGTGCCAGCAGCTTGTGGCCAGCCACTGAAGCTTTCTTT. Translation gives CASSLWPATEAFF.

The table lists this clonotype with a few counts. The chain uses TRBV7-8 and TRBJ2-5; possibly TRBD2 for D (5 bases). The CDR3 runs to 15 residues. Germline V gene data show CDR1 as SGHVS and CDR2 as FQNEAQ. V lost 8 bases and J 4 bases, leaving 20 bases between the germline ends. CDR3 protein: CASGSPEDRGETQYF. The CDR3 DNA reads TGTGCCAGCGGGTCCCCGGAGGATCGAGGAGAGACCCAGTACTTC. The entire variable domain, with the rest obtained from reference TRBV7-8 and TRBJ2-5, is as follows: GAGVSQSPRYKVAKRGQDVALRCDPISGHVSLFWYQQALGQGPEFLTYFQNEAQLDKSGLPSDRFFAERPEGSVSTLKIQRTQQEDSAVYLCASGSPEDRGETQYFGPGTRLLVL.

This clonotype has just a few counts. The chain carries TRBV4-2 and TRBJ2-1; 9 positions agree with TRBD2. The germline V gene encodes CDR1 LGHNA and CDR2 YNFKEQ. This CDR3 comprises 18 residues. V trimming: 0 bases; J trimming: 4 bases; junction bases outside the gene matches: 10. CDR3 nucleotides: TGTGCCAGCAGCCAAGATCCAGCGGGAGGCCCCCGGTACAATGAGCAGTTCTTC. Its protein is CASSQDPAGGPRYNEQFF.

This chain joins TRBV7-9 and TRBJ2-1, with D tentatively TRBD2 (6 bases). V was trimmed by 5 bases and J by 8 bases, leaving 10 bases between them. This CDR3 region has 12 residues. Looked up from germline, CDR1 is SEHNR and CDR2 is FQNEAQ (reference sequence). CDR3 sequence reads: CASSAGGYEQFF. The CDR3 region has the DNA TGTGCCAGCAGCGCCGGGGGTTATGAGCAGTTCTTC.

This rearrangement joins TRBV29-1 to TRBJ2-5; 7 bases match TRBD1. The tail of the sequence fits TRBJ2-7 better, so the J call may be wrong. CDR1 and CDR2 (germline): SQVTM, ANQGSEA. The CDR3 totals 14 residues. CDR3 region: CSVRDSTRFNEQYF. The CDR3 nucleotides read TGCAGCGTTCGGGACAGCACAAGGTTCAACGAGCAGTACTTC.

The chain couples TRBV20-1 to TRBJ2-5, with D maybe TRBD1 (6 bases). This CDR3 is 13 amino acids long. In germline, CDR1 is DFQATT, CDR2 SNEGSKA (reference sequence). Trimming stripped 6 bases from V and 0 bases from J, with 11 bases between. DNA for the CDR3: TGCAGTGCCCTCCGGGACAACCAAGAGACCCAGTACTTC. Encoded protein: CSALRDNQETQYF.

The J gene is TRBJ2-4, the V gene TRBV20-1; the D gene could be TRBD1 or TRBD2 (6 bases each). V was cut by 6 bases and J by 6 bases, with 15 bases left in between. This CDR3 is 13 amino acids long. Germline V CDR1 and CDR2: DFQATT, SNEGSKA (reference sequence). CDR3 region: CSADMGGANIQYF. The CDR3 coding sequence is TGCAGTGCCGACATGGGGGGCGCAAACATTCAGTACTTC.

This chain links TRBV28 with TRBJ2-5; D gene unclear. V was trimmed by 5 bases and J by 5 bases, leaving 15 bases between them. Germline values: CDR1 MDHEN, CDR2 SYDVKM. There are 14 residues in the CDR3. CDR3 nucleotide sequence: TGTGCCAGCAGTACCCGGGCGGACCGTGAGACCCAGTACTTC. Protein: CASSTRADRETQYF.

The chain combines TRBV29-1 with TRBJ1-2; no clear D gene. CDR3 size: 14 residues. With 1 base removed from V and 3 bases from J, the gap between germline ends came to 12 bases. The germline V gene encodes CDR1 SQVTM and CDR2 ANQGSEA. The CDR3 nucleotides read TGCAGCGTTGAAGGGCCCCGGGAGGACTATGGCTACACCTTC. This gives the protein CSVEGPREDYGYTF.

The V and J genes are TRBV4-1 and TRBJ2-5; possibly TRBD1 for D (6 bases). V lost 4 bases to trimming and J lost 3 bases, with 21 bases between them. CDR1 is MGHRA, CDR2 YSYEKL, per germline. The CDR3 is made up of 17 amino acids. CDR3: CASSLGAANPIKETQYF. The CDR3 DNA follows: TGCGCCAGCAGCCTGGGGGCGGCAAACCCTATTAAAGAGACCCAGTACTTC.

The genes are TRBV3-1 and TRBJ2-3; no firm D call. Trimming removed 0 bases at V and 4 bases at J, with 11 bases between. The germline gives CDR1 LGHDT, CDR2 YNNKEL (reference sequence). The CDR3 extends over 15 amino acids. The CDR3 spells CASSQDLQRPDTQYF. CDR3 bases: TGTGCCAGCAGCCAAGATCTTCAGAGGCCAGATACGCAGTATTTT.

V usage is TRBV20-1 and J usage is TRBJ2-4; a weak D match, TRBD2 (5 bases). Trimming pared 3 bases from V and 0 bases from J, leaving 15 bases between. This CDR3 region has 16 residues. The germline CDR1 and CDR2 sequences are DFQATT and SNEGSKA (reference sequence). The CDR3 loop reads CSARESGLLAKNIQYF. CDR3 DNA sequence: TGCAGTGCTAGGGAGTCTGGACTTTTAGCCAAAAACATTCAGTACTTC.

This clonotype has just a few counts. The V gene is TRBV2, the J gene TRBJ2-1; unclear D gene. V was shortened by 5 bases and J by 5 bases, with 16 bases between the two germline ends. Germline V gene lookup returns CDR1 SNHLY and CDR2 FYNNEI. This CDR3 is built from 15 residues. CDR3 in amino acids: CASSKRAIENNEQFF. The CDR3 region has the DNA TGTGCCAGCAGTAAACGGGCCATAGAAAACAATGAGCAGTTCTTC.

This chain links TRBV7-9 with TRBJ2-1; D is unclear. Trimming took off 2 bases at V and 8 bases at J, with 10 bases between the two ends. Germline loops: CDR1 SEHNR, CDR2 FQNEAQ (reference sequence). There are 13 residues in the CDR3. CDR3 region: CASSLSVGDEQFF. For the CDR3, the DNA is TGTGCCAGCAGCTTAAGTGTTGGGGATGAGCAGTTCTTC.

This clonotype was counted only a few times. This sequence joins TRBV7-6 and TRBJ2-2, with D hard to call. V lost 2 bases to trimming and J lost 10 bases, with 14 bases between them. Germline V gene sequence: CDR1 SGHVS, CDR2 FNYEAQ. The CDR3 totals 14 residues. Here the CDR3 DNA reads TGTGCCAGCAGCTTAATGTTTCTGGGATCGGAGCTGTTTTTT. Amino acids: CASSLMFLGSELFF.

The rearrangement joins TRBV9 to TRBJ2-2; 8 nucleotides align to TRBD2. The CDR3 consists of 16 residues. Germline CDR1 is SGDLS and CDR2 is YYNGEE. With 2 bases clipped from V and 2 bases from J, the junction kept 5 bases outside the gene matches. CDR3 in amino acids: CASSVGGGTNTGELFF. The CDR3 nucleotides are TGTGCCAGCAGCGTGGGCGGGGGGACCAACACCGGGGAGCTGTTTTTT.

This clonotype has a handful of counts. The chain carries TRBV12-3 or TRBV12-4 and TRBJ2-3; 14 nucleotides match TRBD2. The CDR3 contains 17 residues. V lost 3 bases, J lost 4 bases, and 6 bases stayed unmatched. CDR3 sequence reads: CASSFGGLAGVPDTQYF. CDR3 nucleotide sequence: TGTGCCAGCAGTTTCGGGGGACTAGCGGGAGTCCCAGATACGCAGTATTTT.

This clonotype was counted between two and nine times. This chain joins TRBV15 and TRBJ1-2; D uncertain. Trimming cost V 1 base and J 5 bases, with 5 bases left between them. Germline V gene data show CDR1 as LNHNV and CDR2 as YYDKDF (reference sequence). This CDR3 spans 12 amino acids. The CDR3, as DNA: TGTGCCACCAGCAGAGGTACTTATGGCTACACCTTC. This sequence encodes CATSRGTYGYTF.

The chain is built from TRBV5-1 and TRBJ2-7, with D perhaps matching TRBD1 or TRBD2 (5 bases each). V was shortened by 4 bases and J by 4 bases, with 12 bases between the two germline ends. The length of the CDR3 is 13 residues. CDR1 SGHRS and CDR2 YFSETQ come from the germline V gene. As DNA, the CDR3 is TGCGCCAGCAGCCTGTGGGACGGTTACGAGCAGTACTTC. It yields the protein CASSLWDGYEQYF. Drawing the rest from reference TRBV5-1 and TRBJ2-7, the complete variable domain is KAGVTQTPRYLIKTRGQQVTLSCSPISGHRSVSWYQQTPGQGLQFLFEYFSETQRNKGNFPGRFSGRQFSNSRSEMNVSTLELGDSALYLCASSLWDGYEQYFGPGTRLTVT.

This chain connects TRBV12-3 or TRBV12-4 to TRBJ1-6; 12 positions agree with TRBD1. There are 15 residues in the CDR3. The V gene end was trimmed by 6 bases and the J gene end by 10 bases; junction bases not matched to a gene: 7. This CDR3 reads CASRPPGQGASPLHF. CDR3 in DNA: TGTGCCAGCAGGCCCCCGGGACAGGGGGCATCACCCCTCCACTTT.

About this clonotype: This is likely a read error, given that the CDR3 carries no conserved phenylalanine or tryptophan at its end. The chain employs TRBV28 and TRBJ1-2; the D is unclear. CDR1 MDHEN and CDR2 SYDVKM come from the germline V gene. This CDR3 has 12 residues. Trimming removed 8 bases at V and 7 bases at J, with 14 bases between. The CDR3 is CASGYYGVGYTL. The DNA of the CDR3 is TGTGCCAGCGGATACTATGGCGTTGGCTACACCTTG.

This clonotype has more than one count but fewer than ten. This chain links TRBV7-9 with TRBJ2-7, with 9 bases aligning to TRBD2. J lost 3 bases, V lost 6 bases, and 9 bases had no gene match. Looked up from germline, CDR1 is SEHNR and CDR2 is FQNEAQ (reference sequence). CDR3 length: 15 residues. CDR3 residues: CASSKVAGGSYEQYF. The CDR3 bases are TGTGCCAGCAGTAAAGTGGCGGGAGGGAGCTACGAGCAGTACTTC.

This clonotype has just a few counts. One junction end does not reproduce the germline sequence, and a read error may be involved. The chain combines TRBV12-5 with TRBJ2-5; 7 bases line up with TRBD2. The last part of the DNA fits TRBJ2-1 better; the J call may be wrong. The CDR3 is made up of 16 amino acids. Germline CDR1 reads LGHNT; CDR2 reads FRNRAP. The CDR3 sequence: CASGTGGTTRDNEQFF. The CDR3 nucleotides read TGTGCCAGTGGAACCGGGGGGACTACCCGGGACAATGAGCAGTTCTTC.

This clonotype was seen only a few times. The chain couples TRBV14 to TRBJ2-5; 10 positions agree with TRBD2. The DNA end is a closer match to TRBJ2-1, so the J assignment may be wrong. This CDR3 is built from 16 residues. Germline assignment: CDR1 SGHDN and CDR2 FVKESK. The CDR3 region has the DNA TGTGCCAGCAGCCAAGATCTTACTAGCGGGGTCTCTGGGCAGTTCTTC. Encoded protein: CASSQDLTSGVSGQFF.

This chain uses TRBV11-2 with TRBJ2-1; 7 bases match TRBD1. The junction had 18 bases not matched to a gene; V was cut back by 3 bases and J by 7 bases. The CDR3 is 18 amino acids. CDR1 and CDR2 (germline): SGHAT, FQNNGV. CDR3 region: CASSFRYEGAVVTNEQFF. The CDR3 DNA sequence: TGTGCCAGCAGCTTTCGGTACGAGGGGGCAGTTGTTACGAATGAGCAGTTCTTC.